The TCR beta chain under discussion was sequenced for a study of CD8 T cells in Susac syndrome. Sequencing of TCR beta was performed on blood CD8+ T cells and on blood CD4+ T cells. Random-hexamer reverse transcription was applied to about 0.45 to 1 ug RNA. MiXCR, run by TCRdb on the immunoSEQ multiplex PCR reads, gives a single entry per CDR3 protein. Of around 200,000 distinct CDR3 sequences in the sample, about 93% are singletons; the top ten hold roughly 0.15%. The V end was cut by 2 bases, the J end by 4 bases, with 11 bases between. CDR3 length: 15 amino acids. Germline CDR1 is SGHVS and CDR2 is FQNEAQ.

Sequenced material: CD8+ T cells from PBMCs. V usage is TRBV7-8 and J usage is TRBJ2-2; D is uncertain. This TCR was sampled from a human donor with multiple sclerosis. Here the CDR3 DNA reads TGTGCCAGCAGCTTACAGGCTGGCATCACCGGGGAGCTGTTTTTT. It codes for CASSLQAGITGELFF. The full variable domain, rest sourced from reference TRBV7-8 and TRBJ2-2, is GAGVSQSPRYKVAKRGQDVALRCDPISGHVSLFWYQQALGQGPEFLTYFQNEAQLDKSGLPSDRFFAERPEGSVSTLKIQRTQQEDSAVYLCASSLQAGITGELFFGEGSRLTVL.